This T cell receptor beta chain stems from a study of blood T cell repertoires in COVID-19. Overall study context: PBMCs, B-cell-depleted T cells, or T cells were the source of the cDNA or gDNA that made up the material.

This CDR3 spans 18 amino acids. V lost 2 bases and J lost 1; bases outside the gene matches: 8. CDR1 and CDR2 from the germline V gene are MNHEY and SVGEGT. How the authors handled the data: The assay estimated nucleated cells by amplifying reference gene primers. Sequencing was performed with immunoSEQ multiplex PCR; in TCRdb, only in-frame clones are kept and a portion is missing. D and trimming were read from the DNA, whereas the V and J calls and clone size are those reported in that table. Among 250,000 to 300,000 clones listed, around 88% were seen once. This TCR derives from a woman aged 25 to 45 who had recovered from COVID-19. Sequencing input: peripheral blood. The chain is built from TRBV6-2 or TRBV6-3 and TRBJ2-2; 9 nucleotides align to TRBD1. The CDR3 sequence: CASSYHPGGQGNTGELFF. The CDR3, as DNA: TGTGCCAGCAGTTACCACCCGGGGGGACAGGGGAACACCGGGGAGCTGTTTTTT.